The clone carrying this TCR beta chain occurred many times. What it binds is not known. Russia was home to the donors, healthy Caucasian individuals aged 6 to 90. The sample is drawn from a study of blood T cells in healthy people across ages. The authors ran a second PCR of about 7 to 11 cycles using a sample-barcoded 5' primer and a J-beta primer mix. Via MiXCR, TCRdb re-called the 5' RACE reads, giving one row per CDR3 protein. The sample holds about 640,000 distinct CDR3 sequences, about 30% seen once. Study-wide results and caveats: Whereas aged donors had fewer naive CD4+ cells, long-lived donors had more of them and higher diversity. A roughly linear age-dependent decrease characterized TCR beta diversity per million T cells.

CDR1 and CDR2 from the germline V gene are SGHRS and YFSETQ. This CDR3 is 17 amino acids long. The V gene end was trimmed by 0 bases and the J gene end by 4 bases; junction bases not matched to a gene: 10. The gene calls are TRBV5-1 and TRBJ2-3, with 8 bases lining up with TRBD2. The TCR sequence derives from a woman older than 75 in good health. Input material: blood. CDR3 amino acids: CASSLGMIPGGADTQYF. DNA of the CDR3: TGCGCCAGCAGCTTGGGAATGATACCGGGGGGGGCAGATACGCAGTATTTT.